The rows below give T cell receptor beta chains drawn from one sample of a study of cytomegalovirus exposure and HLA in healthy donors. Data came from immunoSEQ multiplex PCR; TCRdb stores just in-frame clones and leaves some out. The data show about 82,000 clones, with about 9.4% seen just once and roughly a quarter held by the top ten. The source material was PBMCs. These receptors were collected from a man aged 55 to 70 in good health and CMV-seropositive. CDR3s include the opening cysteine and the closing phenylalanine or tryptophan. The D gene is left open where the match is weak. Clone size, where shown, is once, few, many, or a class for clones that have expanded.

16,TRBJ2-7,TRBD2,TRBV7-7,few,TGTGCTAGCAGCCCGCTCCCTAGCGGGAGCTCCTACGAGCAGTACTTC,CASSPLPSGSSYEQYF
14,TRBJ2-1,TRBD2,TRBV19,few,TGTGCCAGTAGGGGTAGCGGGAGAGTTAATGAGCAGTTCTTC,CASRGSGRVNEQFF
14,TRBJ1-1,TRBD1,TRBV5-1,.,TGCGCCAGCAGCTTCGGGACAGCAAACACTGAAGCTTTCTTT,CASSFGTANTEAFF
16,TRBJ1-2,.,TRBV5-6,.,TGTGCCAGCAGCCCACTAGGCTTCCAGAAAAACTATGGCTACACCTTC,CASSPLGFQKNYGYTF
14,TRBJ1-5,TRBD1,TRBV2,.,TGTGCCAGCAGCGGGACAGGGACGAATCAGCCCCAGCATTTT,CASSGTGTNQPQHF
14,TRBJ1-5,TRBD1,TRBV28,.,TGTGCCAGCAGTTTCGACAGGGGAAATCAGCCCCAGCATTTT,CASSFDRGNQPQHF
13,TRBJ2-2,.,TRBV7-2,many,TGTGCCAGCAGATTCCGGGTAACCGGGGAGCTGTTTTTT,CASRFRVTGELFF
16,TRBJ2-3,.,TRBV7-6,few,TGTGCCAGCAGCTTAGGCCGCTCCCTGAGGATTGATACGCAGTATTTT,CASSLGRSLRIDTQYF
16,TRBJ1-1,.,TRBV5-1,many,TGCGCCAGCAGCTCGACTGACAGAAACATGAACACTGAAGCTTTCTTT,CASSSTDRNMNTEAFF
12,TRBJ1-2,TRBD1,TRBV7-2,few,TGTGCCAGCAGCTGGACAGGTTATGGCTACACCTTC,CASSWTGYGYTF
13,TRBJ1-2,.,TRBV2,.,TGTGCCAGCAGGGGGGAGGGCGGCTATGGCTACACCTTC,CASRGEGGYGYTF
14,TRBJ2-2,.,TRBV11-3,few,TGTGCCAGCAGCTTAGACCAGACAGCCGGGGAGCTGTTTTTT,CASSLDQTAGELFF
15,TRBJ1-3,.,TRBV5-1,.,TGCGCCAGCAGGGAGCCAGGGGCTTCTGGAAACACCATATATTTT,CASREPGASGNTIYF
14,TRBJ2-1,.,TRBV9,few,TGTGCCAGCAGCCCACAGGGTACCTACAATGAGCAGTTCTTC,CASSPQGTYNEQFF
15,TRBJ2-2,TRBD2,TRBV6-4,.,TGTGCCAGCAAGACGGCTAGCGGGGTCAGCGGGGAGCTGTTTTTT,CASKTASGVSGELFF
14,TRBJ2-5,.,TRBV4-1,large,TGCGCCAGCAGCCAAGAGGCGATCCAGCAGGCCCAGTACTTC,CASSQEAIQQAQYF
15,TRBJ1-4,TRBD1,TRBV6-1,many,TGTGCCAGCAGTGATCAGGGGGCGGCTAATGAAAAACTGTTTTTT,CASSDQGAANEKLFF
12,TRBJ2-3,.,TRBV27,.,TGTGCCACAGGGACTTACACAGATACGCAGTATTTT,CATGTYTDTQYF
16,TRBJ1-5,TRBD1,TRBV19,.,TGTGCCAGTACTCCTTTAGGGGGCAATTGGAATCAGCCCCAGCATTTT,CASTPLGGNWNQPQHF
13,TRBJ1-1,.,TRBV19,.,TGTGCCAGTAGTAATGGTGGGCTGGCTGAAGCTTTCTTT,CASSNGGLAEAFF
13,TRBJ1-3,.,TRBV14,many,TGTGCCAGCAGCCAATTACAGGGAAACACCATATATTTT,CASSQLQGNTIYF
15,TRBJ2-7,TRBD1,TRBV11-2,few,TGTGCCAGCAGCTTCGCGGGGACAGGGATCTACGAGCAGTACTTC,CASSFAGTGIYEQYF
15,TRBJ2-3,.,TRBV5-1,few,TGCGCCAGCAGCTTGGCCGGGTACCTTCTGGATACGCAGTATTTT,CASSLAGYLLDTQYF
15,TRBJ2-1,TRBD2,TRBV6-5,many,TGTGCCAGCAGTTTCGGGGGGAGCTCCTACAATGAGCAGTTCTTC,CASSFGGSSYNEQFF
16,TRBJ2-1,TRBD1,TRBV7-9,few,TGTGCCAGCAGCGGAAGACAGGGTAGCTCCTACAATGAGCAGTTCTTC,CASSGRQGSSYNEQFF
13,TRBJ2-7,TRBD2,TRBV9,few,TGTGCCAGCAGTAGCGGGAGGTACAACGAGCAGTACTTC,CASSSGRYNEQYF
18,TRBJ2-3,TRBD2,TRBV23-1,.,TGCGCCAGCAGTCCCGTCGAAGAGACTAGCGCCCTCACAGATACGCAGTATTTT,CASSPVEETSALTDTQYF
15,TRBJ1-1,.,TRBV19,few,TGTGCCAGTAGTTGGGGGGGCCGCATGAACACTGAAGCTTTCTTT,CASSWGGRMNTEAFF
17,TRBJ1-3,TRBD1,TRBV27,few,TGTGCCAGCAGTTCTAGTCCCGGGACAGGGATAGGAAACACCATATATTTT,CASSSSPGTGIGNTIYF
16,TRBJ2-1,TRBD2,TRBV11-3,.,TGTGCCAGCAGCTCAGGGACTAGCGGGAGATCCGATGAGCAGTTCTTC,CASSSGTSGRSDEQFF
14,TRBJ2-1,.,TRBV29-1,.,TGCAGCTTCCAGTCACGAGGGGGTTACAATGAGCAGTTCTTC,CSFQSRGGYNEQFF
15,TRBJ2-3,.,TRBV5-1,.,TGCGCCAGCAGCTCCCAGACTAGTCCCACAGATACGCAGTATTTT,CASSSQTSPTDTQYF
17,TRBJ1-5,.,TRBV30,.,TGTGCCTGGAGTGCCGGCCTCAACGGGGTTAGCAATCAGCCCCAGCATTTT,CAWSAGLNGVSNQPQHF
14,TRBJ2-5,.,TRBV7-9,.,TGTGCCAGCAGCCCGGGAACCCATGGGGAGACCCAGTACTTC,CASSPGTHGETQYF
13,TRBJ2-5,.,TRBV6-1,few,TGTGCCAGCCAGGACGGACTAACAGGGGAGCAGTACTTC,CASQDGLTGEQYF
17,TRBJ2-6,.,TRBV5-1,few,TGCGCCAGCAGCCTCAGGGATACGAGCTCTGGGGCCAACGTCCTGACTTTC,CASSLRDTSSGANVLTF
14,TRBJ2-5,.,TRBV4-1,.,TGCGCCAGCAGCCAGCTTGCAGGGATAGAGACCCAGTACTTC,CASSQLAGIETQYF
14,TRBJ1-5,.,TRBV5-4,few,TGTGCCAGCAGCTTGGACGGGGGGGATCAGCCCCAGCATTTT,CASSLDGGDQPQHF
15,TRBJ2-1,.,TRBV11-1,few,TGTGCCAGCAGCTCGGGACTGGGCTCCTACAATGAGCAGTTCTTC,CASSSGLGSYNEQFF
15,TRBJ2-5,.,TRBV5-1,.,TGCGCCAGCAGCTTATTCCTGAACGGTCGAGAGACCCAGTACTTC,CASSLFLNGRETQYF
17,TRBJ2-2,.,TRBV7-9,.,TGTGCCAGCAGCGCCCCCCCGGACATCTTTTCTACCGGGGAGCTGTTTTTT,CASSAPPDIFSTGELFF
13,TRBJ2-7,.,TRBV7-9,few,TGTGCCAGCAGCGCCGGACAGAGTTACGAGCAGTACTTC,CASSAGQSYEQYF
16,TRBJ2-2,.,TRBV19,few,TGTGCCAGTAGCCTACAGCCCAGCGGCGACACCGGGGAGCTGTTTTTT,CASSLQPSGDTGELFF
14,TRBJ2-5,.,TRBV7-9,.,TGTGCCAGCAGCTTATCGAATTACAGGGAGACCCAGTACTTC,CASSLSNYRETQYF
14,TRBJ2-3,.,TRBV7-3,.,TGTGCCAGCAGCCTCGGGACTAGCACAGATACGCAGTATTTT,CASSLGTSTDTQYF
15,TRBJ2-2,.,TRBV10-3,few,TGTGCCATCAGTGCCGGGACTCCTAGGCCCGGGGAGCTGTTTTTT,CAISAGTPRPGELFF
14,TRBJ2-7,.,TRBV28,.,TGTGCCAGCAGTGCGCAGGGGGGCGTTTACGAGCCGTACTTC,CASSAQGGVYEPYF
15,TRBJ2-3,TRBD1,TRBV5-1,.,TGCGCCAGCAGGGAAGGGGGCTCTGGAACAGATACGCAGTATTTT,CASREGGSGTDTQYF
15,TRBJ1-2,.,TRBV7-9,few,TGTGCCAGCAGCGCCCAAGGACAGTCGATCTATGGCTACACCTTC,CASSAQGQSIYGYTF
15,TRBJ2-7,TRBD2,TRBV7-8,.,TGTGCCAGCAGCTTAGGGGTTTCGGGGGGGTACGAGCAGTACTTC,CASSLGVSGGYEQYF
15,TRBJ2-2,.,TRBV7-8,few,TGTGCCAGCAGCTTAACAGGGGGAGGGACCGGGGAGCTGTTTTTT,CASSLTGGGTGELFF
12,TRBJ1-2,TRBD1,TRBV7-8,.,TGTGCCAGCAGCGACGACAGGGCTGGCTACACCTTC,CASSDDRAGYTF
15,TRBJ2-5,.,TRBV9,.,TGTGCCAGCAGCGTAGGGTTCGGGGGCCAAGAGACCCAGTACTTC,CASSVGFGGQETQYF